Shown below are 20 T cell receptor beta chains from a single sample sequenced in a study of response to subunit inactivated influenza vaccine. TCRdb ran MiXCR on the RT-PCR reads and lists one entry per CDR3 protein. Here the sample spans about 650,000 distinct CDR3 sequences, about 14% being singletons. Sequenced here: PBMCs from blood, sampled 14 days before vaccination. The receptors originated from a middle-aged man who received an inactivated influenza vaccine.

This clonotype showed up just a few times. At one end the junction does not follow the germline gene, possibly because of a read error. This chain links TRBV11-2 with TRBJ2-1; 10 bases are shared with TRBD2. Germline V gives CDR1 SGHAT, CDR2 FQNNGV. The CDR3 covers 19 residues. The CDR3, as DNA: TGTGCCAGCAGTTTAGATATCGGTAGCGGGGGGTCTTCCTACAATGAGCAGTTCTTC. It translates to CASSLDIGSGGSSYNEQFF.

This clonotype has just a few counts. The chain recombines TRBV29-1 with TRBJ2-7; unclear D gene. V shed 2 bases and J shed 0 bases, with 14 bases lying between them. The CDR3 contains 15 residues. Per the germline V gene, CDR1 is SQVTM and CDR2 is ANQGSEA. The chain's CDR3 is CSVENLGESSYEQYF. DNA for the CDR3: TGCAGCGTTGAAAATCTCGGCGAGAGCTCCTACGAGCAGTACTTC.

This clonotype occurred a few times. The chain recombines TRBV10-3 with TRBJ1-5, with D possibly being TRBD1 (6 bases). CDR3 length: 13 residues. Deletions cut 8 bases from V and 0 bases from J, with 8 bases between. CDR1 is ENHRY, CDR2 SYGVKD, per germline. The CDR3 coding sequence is TGTGCCATCGGACAGAGTAGCAATCAGCCCCAGCATTTT. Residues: CAIGQSSNQPQHF.

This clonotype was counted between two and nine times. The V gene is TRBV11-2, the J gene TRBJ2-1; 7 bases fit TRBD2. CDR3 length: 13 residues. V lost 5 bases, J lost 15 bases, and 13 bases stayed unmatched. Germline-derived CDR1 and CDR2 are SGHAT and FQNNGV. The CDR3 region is CASSPTGRSRGFF. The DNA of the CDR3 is TGTGCCAGCAGCCCAACCGGGAGGTCAAGGGGGTTCTTC. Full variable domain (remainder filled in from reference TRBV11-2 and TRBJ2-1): EAGVAQSPRYKIIEKRQSVAFWCNPISGHATLYWYQQILGQGPKLLIQFQNNGVVDDSQLPKDRFSAERLKGVDSTLKIQPAKLEDSAVYLCASSPTGRSRGFFGPGTRLTVL.

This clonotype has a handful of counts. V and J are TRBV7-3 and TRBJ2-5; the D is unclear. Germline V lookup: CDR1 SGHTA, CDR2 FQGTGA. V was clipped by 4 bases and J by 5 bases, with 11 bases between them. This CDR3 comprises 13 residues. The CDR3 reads CASSSSSGETQYF. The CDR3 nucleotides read TGTGCCAGCAGCTCCTCCTCCGGCGAGACCCAGTACTTC.

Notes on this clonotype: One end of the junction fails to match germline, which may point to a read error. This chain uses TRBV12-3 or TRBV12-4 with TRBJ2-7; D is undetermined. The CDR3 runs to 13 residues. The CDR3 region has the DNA TGCGCCAGCAGCTTCGGCGCATCCTACGAGCAGTACTTC. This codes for CASSFGASYEQYF.

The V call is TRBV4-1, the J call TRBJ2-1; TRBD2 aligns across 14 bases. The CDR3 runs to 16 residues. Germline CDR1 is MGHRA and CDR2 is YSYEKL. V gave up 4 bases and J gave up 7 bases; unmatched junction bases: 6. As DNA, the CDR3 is TGCGCCAGCAGCCGTCTGGGACTAGCGGGAGTGAATGAGCAGTTCTTC. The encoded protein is CASSRLGLAGVNEQFF.

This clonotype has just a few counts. The CDR3 DNA reads TGTGCCAGCAAAGTTGATCAGGGGGCTGCAGATACGCAGTATTTT. The encoded protein is CASKVDQGAADTQYF. The chain couples TRBV12-3 or TRBV12-4 to TRBJ2-3, with TRBD1 identical over 8 bases. J was trimmed by 4 bases and V by 7 bases; bases with no gene match: 10. The CDR3 length is 15 residues.

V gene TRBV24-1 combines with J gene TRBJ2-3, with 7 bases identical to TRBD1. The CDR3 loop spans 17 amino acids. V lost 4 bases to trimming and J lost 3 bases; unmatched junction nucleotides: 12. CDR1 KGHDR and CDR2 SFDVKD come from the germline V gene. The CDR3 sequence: CATSDTGDRAYTDTQYF. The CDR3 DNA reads TGTGCCACCAGTGACACCGGCGACAGGGCTTATACAGATACGCAGTATTTT.

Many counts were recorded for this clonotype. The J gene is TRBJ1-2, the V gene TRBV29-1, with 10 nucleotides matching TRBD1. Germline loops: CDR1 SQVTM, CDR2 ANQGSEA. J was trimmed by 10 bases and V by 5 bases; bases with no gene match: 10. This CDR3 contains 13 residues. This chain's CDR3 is CSVLTSGQGDYTF. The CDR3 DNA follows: TGCAGCGTTCTCACCTCCGGACAGGGGGACTACACCTTC.

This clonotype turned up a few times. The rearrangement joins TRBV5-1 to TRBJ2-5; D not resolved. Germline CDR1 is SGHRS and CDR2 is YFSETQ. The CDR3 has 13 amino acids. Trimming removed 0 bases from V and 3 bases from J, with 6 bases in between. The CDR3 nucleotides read TGCGCCAGCAGCTTGGTTGCGGAAGAGACCCAGTACTTC. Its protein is CASSLVAEETQYF. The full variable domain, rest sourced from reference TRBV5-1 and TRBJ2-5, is KAGVTQTPRYLIKTRGQQVTLSCSPISGHRSVSWYQQTPGQGLQFLFEYFSETQRNKGNFPGRFSGRQFSNSRSEMNVSTLELGDSALYLCASSLVAEETQYFGPGTRLLVL.

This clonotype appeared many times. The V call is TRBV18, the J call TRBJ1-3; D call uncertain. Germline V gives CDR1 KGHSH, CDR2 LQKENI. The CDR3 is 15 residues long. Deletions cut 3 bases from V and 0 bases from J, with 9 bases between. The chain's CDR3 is CASSPLGISGNTIYF. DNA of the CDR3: TGTGCCAGCTCACCCCTCGGGATCTCTGGAAACACCATATATTTT.

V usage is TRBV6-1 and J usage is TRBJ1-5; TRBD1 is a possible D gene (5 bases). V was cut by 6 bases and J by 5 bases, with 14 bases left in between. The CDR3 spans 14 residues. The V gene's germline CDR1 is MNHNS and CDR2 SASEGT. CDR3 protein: CASSSRQRDQPQHF. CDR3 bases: TGTGCCAGCAGCTCGAGACAGCGCGATCAGCCCCAGCATTTT.

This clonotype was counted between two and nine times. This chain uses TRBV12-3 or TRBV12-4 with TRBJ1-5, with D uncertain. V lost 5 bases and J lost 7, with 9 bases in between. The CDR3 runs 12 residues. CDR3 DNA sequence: TGTGCCAGCAGTCACACGCGCCAGCCCCAGCATTTT. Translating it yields CASSHTRQPQHF.

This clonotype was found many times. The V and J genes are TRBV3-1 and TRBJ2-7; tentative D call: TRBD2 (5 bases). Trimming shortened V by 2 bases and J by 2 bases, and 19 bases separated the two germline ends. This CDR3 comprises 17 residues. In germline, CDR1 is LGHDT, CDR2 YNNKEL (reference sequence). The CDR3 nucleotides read TGTGCCAGCAGCCAATCCTTCGGGGATACCTTCCCCTACGAGCAGTACTTC. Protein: CASSQSFGDTFPYEQYF.

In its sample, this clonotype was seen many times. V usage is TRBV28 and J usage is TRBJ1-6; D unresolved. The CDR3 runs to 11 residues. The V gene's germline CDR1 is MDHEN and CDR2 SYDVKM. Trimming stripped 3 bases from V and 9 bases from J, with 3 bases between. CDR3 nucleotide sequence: TGTGCCAGCAGTTTGAGTTCACCCCTCCACTTT. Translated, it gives CASSLSSPLHF.

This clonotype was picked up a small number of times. CDR3 sequence reads: CASSPGLGFNEQFF. For the CDR3, the DNA is TGTGCCAGCAGCCCGGGACTAGGTTTTAATGAGCAGTTCTTC. V gene TRBV6-4 combines with J gene TRBJ2-1; 8 bases line up with TRBD2. The CDR3 sequence is 14 residues long. Looked up from germline, CDR1 is MRHNA and CDR2 is SNTAGT. V trimming: 6 bases; J trimming: 7 bases; junction bases outside the gene matches: 8.

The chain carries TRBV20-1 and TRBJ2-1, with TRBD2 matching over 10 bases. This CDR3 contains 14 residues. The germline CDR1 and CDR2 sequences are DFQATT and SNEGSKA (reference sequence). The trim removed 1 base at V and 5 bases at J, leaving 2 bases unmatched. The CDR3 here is CSARASGSNNEQFF. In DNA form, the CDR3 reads TGCAGTGCTAGAGCTAGCGGGAGCAACAATGAGCAGTTCTTC.

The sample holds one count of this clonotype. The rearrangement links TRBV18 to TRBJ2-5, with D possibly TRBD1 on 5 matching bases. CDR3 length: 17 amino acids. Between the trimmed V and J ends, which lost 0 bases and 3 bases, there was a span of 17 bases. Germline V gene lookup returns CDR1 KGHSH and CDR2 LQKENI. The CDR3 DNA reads TGTGCCAGCTCACCACCGATAGGGGTAGAGTCAGAAGAGACCCAGTACTTC. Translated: CASSPPIGVESEETQYF.

CDR3 residues: CASSEAGNSYEQYF. As DNA, the CDR3 is TGTGCCAGCAGTGAGGCCGGTAACTCCTACGAGCAGTACTTC. The genes are TRBV6-1 and TRBJ2-7; no reliable D call. Germline V gene lookup returns CDR1 MNHNS and CDR2 SASEGT. This CDR3 is built from 14 residues. Trimming stripped 3 bases from V and 0 bases from J, with 9 bases between.